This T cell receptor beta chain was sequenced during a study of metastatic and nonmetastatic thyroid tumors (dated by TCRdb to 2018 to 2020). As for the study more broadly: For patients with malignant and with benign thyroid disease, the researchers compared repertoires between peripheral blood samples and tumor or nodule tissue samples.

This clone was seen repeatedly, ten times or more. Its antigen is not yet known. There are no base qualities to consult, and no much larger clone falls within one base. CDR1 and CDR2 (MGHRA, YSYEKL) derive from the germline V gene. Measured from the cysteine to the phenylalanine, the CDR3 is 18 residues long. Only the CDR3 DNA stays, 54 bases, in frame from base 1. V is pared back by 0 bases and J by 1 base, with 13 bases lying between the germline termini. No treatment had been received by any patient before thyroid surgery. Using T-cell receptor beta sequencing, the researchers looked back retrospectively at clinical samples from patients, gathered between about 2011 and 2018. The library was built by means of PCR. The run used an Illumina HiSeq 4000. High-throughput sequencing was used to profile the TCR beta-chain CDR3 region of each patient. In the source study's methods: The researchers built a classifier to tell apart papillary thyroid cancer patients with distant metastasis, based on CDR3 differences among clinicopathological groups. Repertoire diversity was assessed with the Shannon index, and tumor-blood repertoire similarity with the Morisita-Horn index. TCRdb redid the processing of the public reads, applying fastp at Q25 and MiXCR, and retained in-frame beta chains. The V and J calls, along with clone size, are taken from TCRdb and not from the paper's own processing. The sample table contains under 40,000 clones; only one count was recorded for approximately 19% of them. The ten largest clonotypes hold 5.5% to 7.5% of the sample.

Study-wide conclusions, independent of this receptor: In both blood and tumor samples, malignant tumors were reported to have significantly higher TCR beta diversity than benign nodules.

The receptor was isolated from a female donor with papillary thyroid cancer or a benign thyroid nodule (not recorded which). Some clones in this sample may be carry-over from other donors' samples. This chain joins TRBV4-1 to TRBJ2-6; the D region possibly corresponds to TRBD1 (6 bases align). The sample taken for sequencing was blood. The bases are TGCGCCAGCAGCCAAGATCGCACCCAGGGGTCTGGGGCCAACGTCCTGACTTTC. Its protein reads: CASSQDRTQGSGANVLTF.